The sequence of this T cell receptor beta chain was determined in a study of T cell responses to AZD1222 COVID-19 vaccine. On this clone: The antigen is not known.

Method: immunoSEQ multiplex PCR; TCRdb's copy keeps in-frame clones and lacks some. This sample has 60,000 to 90,000 clones; 60% to 85% occur once, and the top ten carry about 25%. The length of the CDR3 is 13 residues. V gave up 5 bases and J gave up 4 bases, with 14 bases separating them. In germline, CDR1 is GTSNPN, CDR2 SVGIG (reference sequence). Findings of the study overall: Spike-specific TCR breadth and depth rose after two AZD1222 doses.

The specimen was peripheral blood, collected 28 days after the second dose of the MenACWY control vaccine. The genes are TRBV30 and TRBJ1-1; D gene unclear. This receptor was identified in an adult who received the MenACWY meningococcal vaccine as a control. The CDR3 sequence is CAWERRGSTEAFF. Here the CDR3 DNA reads TGTGCCTGGGAGAGGAGAGGGAGCACTGAAGCTTTCTTT.